Listed here are 25 T cell receptor beta chains from one sample, sequenced in a study of tumor and adjacent non-tumor tissue in lung cancer. RNA was extracted from bulk tissue without any cell sorting. More than 3 cm separated this lung sample from the edge of the tumor. The library came from three nested PCR rounds adapted from ARM-PCR protocols. MiXCR, run by TCRdb on the multiplex PCR reads, gives a single entry per CDR3 protein. The table lists almost 75,000 distinct CDR3 sequences, 65% to 75% of them singletons. The sequencing input was distant non-tumor lung tissue. Receptors originate from a woman aged 45-65 years with non-small cell lung cancer.

Points on this clonotype: The junction differs from germline at one of its ends, possibly a read error. The chain employs TRBV12-3 or TRBV12-4 and TRBJ2-5; possibly TRBD1 for D (6 bases). CDR3 size: 14 residues. CDR3 protein: CASSGDTNQGTQCF. The CDR3, as DNA: TGTGCCAGCAGTGGGGATACCAACCAGGGGACCCAGTGCTTC.

This clonotype was picked up many times. The chain employs TRBV11-3 and TRBJ2-1, with D perhaps matching TRBD2 (6 bases). The germline V gene has CDR1 SGHNT and CDR2 YENEEA. Trimming stripped 0 bases from V and 7 bases from J, with 10 bases between. This CDR3 contains 14 residues. CDR3 coding DNA: TGTGCCAGCAGCTTAGATGGGGCGGGGAATGAGCAGTTCTTC. Its translation is CASSLDGAGNEQFF.

There are many counts of this clonotype. The CDR3 sequence is CASSPYTYEQYF. DNA of the CDR3: TGTGCCAGCAGCCCGTACACCTACGAGCAGTACTTC. The chain carries TRBV5-5 and TRBJ2-7; D unclear. Trimming left V 4 bases short and J 2 bases short, with 7 bases between. This CDR3 is 12 amino acids long. From germline, CDR1 is SGHKS and CDR2 YYEKEE (reference sequence).

Remarks on this clonotype: Given a much more abundant clone one base away, this may be a read error. The CDR3 DNA follows: TGCAGTGGGGGCGGGCTCTACGATCAGTACTTC. Translating gives CSGGGLYDQYF. The chain couples TRBV20-1 to TRBJ2-7; D possibly uses TRBD1 or TRBD2 (5 bases each). This CDR3 comprises 11 residues. Germline CDR1 reads DFQATT; CDR2 reads SNEGSKA (reference sequence).

Of note for this clonotype: A much larger clone is a single base away; this may be a read error. The V call is TRBV5-4, the J call TRBJ2-5; a possible D gene is TRBD1 (6 bases). The CDR3 loop spans 16 amino acids. Looked up from germline, CDR1 is SGHNT and CDR2 is YYREEE (reference sequence). CDR3 DNA: TGTGCCAGCAGCTTGGGATGGGACACCTTGAAAGAGACCCTGTACTTC. This codes for CASSLGWDTLKETLYF.

With respect to this clonotype: A read error may be the cause here, since a much bigger clone is one base away. No conserved phenylalanine or tryptophan ends this CDR3, so it is likely a read error. The CDR3 DNA reads as TGTGCCAGCACTAGCGGGAGTTACAATGAGCAGTTCATC. This gives the protein CASTSGSYNEQFI. The chain couples TRBV4-2 to TRBJ2-1; 10 bases match TRBD2. There are 13 residues in the CDR3. The ends lost 7 bases at V and 4 bases at J; junction bases unmatched: 1. Germline V gives CDR1 LGHNA, CDR2 YNFKEQ.

On this clonotype: A much larger clonotype is one base distant, so this may be a read error. The chain recombines TRBV4-1 with TRBJ1-2; D is uncertain. The V gene's germline CDR1 is MGHRA and CDR2 YSYEKL. This CDR3 has 13 amino acids. Here the CDR3 reads CASSQGESYSYTF. The CDR3 nucleotides read TGCGCCAGCAGCCAAGGGGAGAGCTATAGCTACACCTTC.

The chain is built from TRBV6-1 and TRBJ2-1, with D tentatively TRBD1 (5 bases). The germline CDR1 and CDR2 sequences are MNHNS and SASEGT. The V and J ends lost 7 bases and 3 bases respectively, with 34 bases between them. The CDR3 has 21 amino acids. CDR3 loop: CASNERRLDFLLSTVYNEQFF. DNA for the CDR3: TGTGCCAGCAATGAGCGCCGGTTAGACTTCTTACTCTCGACAGTCTACAATGAGCAGTTCTTC.

The genes are TRBV5-5 and TRBJ2-7, with TRBD2 as a possible D gene (7 bases). The CDR3 is made up of 14 amino acids. CDR1 and CDR2 from the germline V gene are SGHKS and YYEKEE (reference sequence). Between the trimmed V and J ends, which lost 4 bases and 13 bases, there was a span of 24 bases. As DNA, the CDR3 is TGTGCCAGCAGCAACGGACAGTGGGACTACGTGCACTACTTC. This encodes CASSNGQWDYVHYF.

To note about this clonotype: A junction end diverges from the germline sequence, so it may reflect a read error. The chain uses TRBV11-1 and TRBJ2-3, with D unresolved. Germline CDR1 and CDR2: SGHAT and FQDESV (reference sequence). CDR3 size: 14 residues. Here the CDR3 DNA reads TGTGCCAGCAGCTTAGCGACCGGAAAAGATATGCAGTATTTT. This sequence encodes CASSLATGKDMQYF.

In this sample, this clonotype is medium-sized (0.01 to 0.1%). The chain couples TRBV20-1 to TRBJ1-2; 9 bases are a match to TRBD1. The trim removed 6 bases at V and 7 bases at J, leaving 12 bases unmatched. Germline V gives CDR1 DFQATT, CDR2 SNEGSKA (reference sequence). The CDR3 totals 14 residues. CDR3 coding DNA: TGCAGTGCGGATCCGGGACAGGGTGGTGGTGGCTACACCTTC. It translates to CSADPGQGGGGYTF.

The J gene is TRBJ2-1, the V gene TRBV12-3 or TRBV12-4, with D possibly being TRBD2 (5 bases). V dropped 3 bases and J dropped 9 bases, with 15 bases sitting between them. The CDR3 spans 14 residues. The CDR3 DNA follows: TGTGCCAGCAGTTTTGGTGTCGGGAACAGTGAGCAGTTCTTC. It yields the protein CASSFGVGNSEQFF.

This clonotype has ten or more counts. This chain links TRBV4-1 with TRBJ2-3; D gene ambiguous. Germline CDR1 and CDR2: MGHRA and YSYEKL. The V and J ends lost 0 bases and 0 bases respectively, with 19 bases between them. This CDR3 comprises 19 residues. The CDR3 loop is CASSQDYLTASVSTDTQYF. The CDR3 bases are TGCGCCAGCAGCCAAGACTACCTGACCGCTTCCGTTAGCACAGATACGCAGTATTTT.

Regarding this clonotype: An end of the junction differs from the germline gene, which may be a read error. The chain employs TRBV29-1 and TRBJ1-5; D may be TRBD1 (6 bases). Looked up from germline, CDR1 is SQVTM and CDR2 is ANQGSEA. The CDR3 length is 13 residues. DNA for the CDR3: TGCAGTGTTGTTCAGGGGTCCAATCAGCCCCGGCATTTT. This codes for CSVVQGSNQPRHF. Full variable domain (outside the CDR3, taken from reference TRBV29-1 and TRBJ1-5): SAVISQKPSRDICQRGTSLTIQCQVDSQVTMMFWYRQQPGQSLTLIATANQGSEATYESGFVIDKFPISRPNLTFSTLTVSNMSPEDSSIYLCSVVQGSNQPRHFGDGTRLSIL.

The V and J genes are TRBV28 and TRBJ2-7; TRBD1 aligns across 7 bases. The germline gives CDR1 MDHEN, CDR2 SYDVKM. This CDR3 has 14 residues. CDR3 sequence: CGCRGTAPSYEQYF. The DNA for the CDR3 is TGTGGCTGCAGGGGGACAGCGCCCTCCTACGAGCAGTACTTC. The full variable domain, rest sourced from reference TRBV28 and TRBJ2-7, is DVKVTQSSRYLVKRTGEKVFLECVQDMDHENMFWYRQDPGLGLRLIYFSYDVKMKEKGDIPEGYSVSREKKERFSLILESASTNQTSMYLCGCRGTAPSYEQYFGPGTRLTVT.

This clonotype was detected many times. The chain couples TRBV4-1 to TRBJ1-2, with a weak D call TRBD1 (6 bases). The ends were cut back, 1 base at V and 3 bases at J, with 9 bases in the middle. Germline V lookup: CDR1 MGHRA, CDR2 YSYEKL. The CDR3 totals 14 residues. The CDR3 loop is CASSQGGGDYGYTF. The CDR3 bases are TGCGCCAGCAGCCAAGGAGGGGGGGACTATGGCTACACCTTC.

This clonotype was detected a few times. Being one base from a much bigger clone, this may be a read error. V and J are TRBV12-3 or TRBV12-4 and TRBJ2-5; 12 positions match TRBD2. V lost 6 bases, J lost 9 bases, and 8 bases stayed unmatched. The CDR3 runs to 14 residues. The CDR3 protein is CASSQTSGSLAQYF. The DNA of the CDR3 is TGTGCCAGCAGCCAGACTAGCGGGAGTCTGGCCCAGTACTTC.

With respect to this clonotype: With a much larger clone just one base away, this may be a read error. The chain is built from TRBV12-3 or TRBV12-4 and TRBJ2-1; D unclear. CDR3 length: 11 residues. V was shortened by 8 bases and J by 8 bases, with 10 bases between the two germline ends. The CDR3 nucleotides are TGTGCCAGCTGTCCGCTCTATGAGCAGTTCTTC. This gives the protein CASCPLYEQFF.

As to this clonotype: One base away lies a much larger clone, so this may be a sequencing read error. Likely a read error: the CDR3 ends without its conserved phenylalanine or tryptophan. The chain links TRBV20-1 to TRBJ2-1, with D tentatively TRBD1 (5 bases). There are 13 residues in the CDR3. Germline CDR1 and CDR2: DFQATT and SNEGSKA (reference sequence). The V end lost 3 bases, the J end lost 9 bases, and 15 bases lay between the germline ends. CDR3 sequence: CSASGQGRIEQFL. Written as DNA, the CDR3 is TGCAGTGCTAGTGGGCAGGGCCGAATTGAGCAGTTCCTC.

This clonotype was counted ten times or more. The chain has TRBV29-1 and TRBJ2-3; the match to TRBD2 covers 11 bases. The germline V gene has CDR1 SQVTM and CDR2 ANQGSEA. The CDR3 has 18 amino acids. After removal of 5 bases from V and 0 bases from J, the junction contained 13 bases not matched to a gene. The CDR3 sequence is CSVSGSGRAPISTDTQYF. The CDR3 DNA sequence: TGCAGCGTTTCTGGTAGCGGGAGGGCCCCGATTAGCACAGATACGCAGTATTTT.

The chain employs TRBV6-2 or TRBV6-3 and TRBJ1-1; D not resolved. The CDR3 covers 13 residues. Germline values: CDR1 MNHEY, CDR2 SVGEGT. CDR3 region: CVNTDGMNTEAFF. The DNA of the CDR3 is TGTGTCAACACAGACGGAATGAACACTGAAGCTTTCTTT.

This clonotype has just one count. At one boundary the junction diverges from the germline segment, which might be a read error. The DNA of the CDR3 is TGTGCCATCAGTGGGACCCCACAAGAGATCCAGTACTTC. This sequence encodes CAISGTPQEIQYF. The rearrangement links TRBV10-3 to TRBJ2-5; no reliable D call. Germline V gene lookup returns CDR1 ENHRY and CDR2 SYGVKD. The CDR3 has 13 amino acids.

This clonotype was detected only once. A much larger clone is a single base away; this may be a read error. The rearrangement links TRBV20-1 to TRBJ2-1, with 10 bases lining up with TRBD2. The ends lost 7 bases at V and 0 bases at J; junction bases unmatched: 9. The CDR3 runs 16 residues. Germline CDR1 reads DFQATT; CDR2 reads SNEGSKA (reference sequence). The CDR3 DNA reads TGCAGTGATGAGCCCGGGACTAGCGTCTCCTACAATGAGCAGTTCTTC. Encoded protein: CSDEPGTSVSYNEQFF.

The sample holds one count of this clonotype. The chain couples TRBV6-6 to TRBJ2-6, with TRBD2 matching 7 bases. The germline V gene encodes CDR1 MNHNY and CDR2 SVGAGI (reference sequence). The V and J ends lost 6 bases and 8 bases, in that order; junction bases with no gene match: 7. This CDR3 comprises 14 residues. The CDR3: CASRGGLGPNVLTF. CDR3 sequence (DNA): TGTGCCAGCAGGGGGGGGTTGGGGCCCAACGTCCTGACTTTC.

On this clonotype itself: This could be a read error, since a much larger clone is one nucleotide away. This chain links TRBV12-3 or TRBV12-4 with TRBJ2-4; D call uncertain. This CDR3 has 12 residues. CDR3 residues: CASGLGQYYQYF. DNA of the CDR3: TGTGCCAGCGGTTTAGGGCAGTATTACCAGTACTTC.